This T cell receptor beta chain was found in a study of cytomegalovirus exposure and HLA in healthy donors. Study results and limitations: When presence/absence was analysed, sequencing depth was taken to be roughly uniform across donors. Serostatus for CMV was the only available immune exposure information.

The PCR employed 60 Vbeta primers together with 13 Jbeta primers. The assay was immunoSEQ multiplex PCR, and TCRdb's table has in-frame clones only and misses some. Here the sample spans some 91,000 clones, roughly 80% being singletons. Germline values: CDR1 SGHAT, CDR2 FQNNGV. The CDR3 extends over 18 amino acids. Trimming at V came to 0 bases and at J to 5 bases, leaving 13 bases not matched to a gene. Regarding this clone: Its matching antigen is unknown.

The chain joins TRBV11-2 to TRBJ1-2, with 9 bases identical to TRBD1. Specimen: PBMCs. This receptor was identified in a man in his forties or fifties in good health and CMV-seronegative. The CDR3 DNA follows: TGTGCCAGCAGCTTAGATCTAAGGGGGACAGGGACGAAGTATGGCTACACCTTC. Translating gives CASSLDLRGTGTKYGYTF.